This note documents a single T cell receptor beta chain sequence. The source of the sample is a study of blood T cell repertoires in COVID-19. The CDR3 runs 15 residues. The germline V gene encodes CDR1 SGHAT and CDR2 FQDESV (reference sequence). The trim removed 6 bases at V and 1 base at J, leaving 7 bases unmatched. Data came from immunoSEQ multiplex PCR; TCRdb stores just in-frame clones and leaves some out. The table lists about 290,000 clones, around 92% of them singletons. Seattle participants joined during active infection and were tracked over time. The chain is built from TRBV11-1 and TRBJ1-1; 8 bases match TRBD1. This receptor was taken from a woman aged 25 to 39 with COVID-19, enrolled during active disease. The sequenced sample consisted of peripheral blood. The CDR3 sequence is CASSLMGQANTEAFF. The CDR3 DNA reads as TGTGCCAGCAGTTTAATGGGACAGGCGAACACTGAAGCTTTCTTT.